These 8 T cell receptor beta chains share one sample of origin, sequenced in a study of shared T cell receptors in the human thymus. Assay used: immunoSEQ multiplex PCR; TCRdb lists only in-frame clones, some missing. This sample yields some 640,000 clones, of which around 87% are seen a single time; roughly 0.0087% belongs to the top ten. These data were also reused for a study on human thymus T cells.

The sequenced material came from thymocytes. These receptors all come from a boy under two years old with a congenital heart defect.

This clone is a singleton in its sample. The gene calls are TRBV9 and TRBJ2-1; the D is unclear. Trimming removed 0 bases from V and 9 bases from J, with 10 bases in between. The CDR3 length is 13 residues. Germline-derived CDR1 and CDR2 are SGDLS and YYNGEE. The CDR3 DNA sequence: TGTGCCAGCAGCGTAGGACTGGATGGTGAGCAGTTCTTC. Amino acids: CASSVGLDGEQFF.

The gene calls are TRBV4-3 and TRBJ2-3, with 10 bases fitting TRBD2. Germline assignment: CDR1 LGHNA and CDR2 YSLEER. V was clipped by 0 bases and J by 5 bases; unmatched bases: 8. The CDR3 covers 17 residues. CDR3 sequence reads: CASSQEREREGLDTQYF. CDR3 nucleotides: TGCGCCAGCAGCCAAGAGAGGGAGCGGGAGGGCTTAGATACGCAGTATTTT.

This chain joins TRBV9 and TRBJ1-2, with D possibly TRBD1 on 5 matching bases. V dropped 0 bases and J dropped 4 bases, with 16 bases sitting between them. Per the germline V gene, CDR1 is SGDLS and CDR2 is YYNGEE. The CDR3 totals 16 residues. The CDR3 nucleotides read TGTGCCAGCAGCGTAGCCCGCGCTGGGGGGGGCTATGGCTACACCTTC. This translates into CASSVARAGGGYGYTF.

V and J are TRBV6-5 and TRBJ2-2; 8 bases match TRBD2. The ends lost 3 bases at V and 6 bases at J; junction bases unmatched: 9. The CDR3 contains 16 residues. From germline, CDR1 is MNHEY and CDR2 SVGAGI. CDR3 sequence (DNA): TGTGCCAGCAGTTATCAGGGAGCGGGAGACCCCGGGGAGCTGTTTTTT. Protein product: CASSYQGAGDPGELFF.

CDR3 DNA: TGTGCCAGCAGCTTAGAAGAAAGGACTAGCGGGGGCTACGAGCAGTACTTC. Protein sequence: CASSLEERTSGGYEQYF. The chain joins TRBV7-9 to TRBJ2-7; TRBD2 matches at 13 bases. J lost 3 bases, V lost 1 base, and 6 bases had no gene match. There are 17 residues in the CDR3. Germline V gene sequence: CDR1 SEHNR, CDR2 FQNEAQ (reference sequence).

J is TRBJ2-3 and V is TRBV12-5; D perhaps matches TRBD2 (5 bases). Trimming removed 0 bases at V and 1 base at J, with 5 bases between. There are 14 residues in the CDR3. Germline V CDR1 and CDR2: LGHNT, FRNRAP. The CDR3 is CASGLVAGTDTQYF. The CDR3 nucleotides are TGTGCTAGTGGTTTGGTAGCGGGCACAGATACGCAGTATTTT.

The chain employs TRBV5-6 and TRBJ1-6, with a weak D call TRBD1 (5 bases). Germline CDR1 reads SGHDT; CDR2 reads YYEEEE. The ends were cut back, 1 base at V and 5 bases at J, with 10 bases in the middle. The CDR3 contains 15 residues. CDR3 region: CASSLQGANNSPLHF. The CDR3 DNA follows: TGTGCCAGCAGCTTGCAAGGGGCCAATAATTCACCCCTCCACTTT.

The chain couples TRBV15 to TRBJ2-3, with 10 bases that match TRBD1. CDR1 LNHNV and CDR2 YYDKDF come from the germline V gene (reference sequence). With V trimmed by 1 base and J by 3 bases, 10 bases remained unmatched. The CDR3 sequence is 18 residues long. The CDR3 DNA is TGTGCCACCAGCAGAGGATATAAGACAGGGGGCTCTACAGATACGCAGTATTTT. It encodes CATSRGYKTGGSTDTQYF.